This is a list of T cell receptor beta chains from one sample in a study of blood T cell repertoires in COVID-19. The method was immunoSEQ multiplex PCR; TCRdb's version includes in-frame clones alone and lacks a portion of them. Here the sample spans approximately 62,000 clones, about four fifths being singletons. The sample consisted of peripheral blood. These receptors came from a woman aged 50 to 60 with active or convalescent COVID-19. Both conserved end residues are part of each CDR3. The D gene is left open where the match is weak. Rows give clone size only sometimes, using once, few, many, or a class for an expanded clone.

CAWSVRQGYLMNTEAFF,TGTGCCTGGAGTGTCAGGCAGGGATACCTTATGAACACTGAAGCTTTCTTT,TRBV30,.,17,.,TRBJ1-1
CASSKASGVTGELFF,TGTGCCAGCAGCAAAGCTAGCGGGGTCACCGGGGAGCTGTTTTTT,TRBV21-1,.,15,.,TRBJ2-2
CASSYLAPGGPTDTQYF,TGTGCCAGCAGTTACTTGGCGCCGGGAGGGCCTACAGATACGCAGTATTTT,TRBV6-2/TRBV6-3,TRBD2,17,.,TRBJ2-3
CASSFPTGYYGYTF,TGTGCCAGCAGCTTCCCCACAGGCTACTATGGCTACACCTTC,TRBV7-2,.,14,.,TRBJ1-2
CASSPSTDTQYF,TGTGCCAGCAGTCCTAGCACAGATACGCAGTATTTT,TRBV5-5,.,12,.,TRBJ2-3
CAISFTSGIYNEQFF,TGTGCCATCAGCTTTACTAGCGGGATCTACAATGAGCAGTTCTTC,TRBV10-3,TRBD2,15,.,TRBJ2-1
CSASILRNIQYF,TGCAGTGCTAGTATCCTGCGGAACATTCAGTACTTC,TRBV20-1,.,12,.,TRBJ2-4
CASSPGLAGGMETQYF,TGTGCCAGCAGCCCCGGACTAGCGGGAGGCATGGAGACCCAGTACTTC,TRBV3-1/TRBV3-2,TRBD2,16,.,TRBJ2-5
CASSRPLAVNRQFF,TGTGCCAGCAGTCGCCCACTAGCGGTAAACCGGCAGTTCTTC,TRBV27,TRBD2,14,.,TRBJ2-1
CASSFRQGAYNEQFF,TGTGCCAGCAGTTTCAGACAGGGGGCCTACAATGAGCAGTTCTTC,TRBV6-2/TRBV6-3,TRBD1,15,.,TRBJ2-1
CASSLFAGTNYGYTF,TGTGCCAGCAGTTTGTTCGCGGGGACTAACTATGGCTACACCTTC,TRBV28,.,15,few,TRBJ1-2
CASSQGQGPDYEQYF,TGTGCCAGCTCACAAGGACAGGGGCCAGATTACGAGCAGTACTTC,TRBV18,TRBD1,15,.,TRBJ2-7
CASSQEAPGASPLHF,TGTGCCAGCAGCCAAGAAGCGCCAGGGGCCTCACCCCTCCACTTT,TRBV3-1/TRBV3-2,.,15,.,TRBJ1-6
CASSPGHTYGYTF,TGTGCCAGCAGCCCCGGACATACCTATGGCTACACCTTC,TRBV7-3,.,13,.,TRBJ1-2
CASTYLRENYGYTF,TGTGCCAGCACGTACTTGAGGGAAAACTATGGCTACACCTTC,TRBV2,.,14,.,TRBJ1-2
CASSPRRLPGGTEAFF,TGTGCCAGCAGCCCACGGCGGTTACCTGGGGGGACTGAAGCTTTCTTT,TRBV7-8,.,16,.,TRBJ1-1
CASSSATRGGANVLTF,TGTGCCAGCAGCTCGGCCACTAGAGGTGGGGCCAACGTCCTGACTTTC,TRBV5-4,.,16,.,TRBJ2-6
CASSVEPGTGELFF,TGTGCCAGCAGCGTAGAACCAGGCACCGGGGAGCTGTTTTTT,TRBV9,.,14,once,TRBJ2-2
CASSQEHVGGALEAFF,TGCGCCAGCAGCCAAGAGCATGTTGGCGGGGCCCTTGAAGCTTTCTTT,TRBV4-3,.,16,.,TRBJ1-1
CASSQDKTGTSPIYEQYF,TGTGCCAGCAGCCAGGATAAGACAGGGACCTCTCCAATCTACGAGCAGTACTTC,TRBV4-2,TRBD1,18,.,TRBJ2-7
CASTPLAGGQETQYF,TGTGCCAGCACGCCCCTAGCGGGAGGCCAAGAGACCCAGTACTTC,TRBV2,TRBD2,15,.,TRBJ2-5
CASSRTGPSGNTIYF,TGTGCCAGTAGTAGAACAGGGCCTTCTGGAAACACCATATATTTT,TRBV19,.,15,.,TRBJ1-3
CASSPGHRGTQYF,TGTGCCAGCTCACCGGGCCACAGGGGTACCCAGTACTTC,TRBV18,TRBD1,13,.,TRBJ2-5
CASSPLEATLYGYTF,TGTGCCAGCAGCCCGCTGGAGGCCACCCTCTATGGCTACACCTTC,TRBV5-4,.,15,.,TRBJ1-2
CASSAFGIRTGLTYEQYF,TGTGCCAGCAGCGCTTTTGGGATCCGGACAGGGCTCACCTACGAGCAGTACTTC,TRBV28,TRBD1,18,.,TRBJ2-7
CASSVGPGSWSSYNEQFF,TGTGCCAGCAGCGTAGGTCCCGGGAGTTGGTCCTCCTACAATGAGCAGTTCTTC,TRBV9,.,18,.,TRBJ2-1
CASSMVWPNQPQHF,TGTGCCAGTAGTATGGTCTGGCCCAATCAGCCCCAGCATTTT,TRBV19,.,14,.,TRBJ1-5
CASSQDGATGTGELFF,TGTGCCAGCAGCCAAGATGGGGCTACAGGGACCGGGGAGCTGTTTTTT,TRBV3-1/TRBV3-2,.,16,.,TRBJ2-2
CASSLRLAGPYNEQFF,TGTGCCAGCAGTTTAAGGCTAGCGGGCCCCTACAATGAGCAGTTCTTC,TRBV27,TRBD2,16,.,TRBJ2-1
CASSGRQGSLGGYTF,TGTGCCAGCAGCGGACGACAGGGCAGCTTGGGAGGCTACACCTTC,TRBV14,TRBD1,15,few,TRBJ1-2
CASSPSSYEQYF,TGTGCCAGCTCACCGAGCTCCTACGAGCAGTACTTC,TRBV18,.,12,.,TRBJ2-7
CATSDIETSGGFTDTQYF,TGTGCCACCAGTGACATCGAGACTAGCGGGGGGTTCACAGATACGCAGTATTTT,TRBV24-1,TRBD2,18,.,TRBJ2-3
CAWSVLSGASYEQYF,TGTGCCTGGAGTGTACTTAGCGGAGCTTCCTACGAGCAGTACTTC,TRBV30,.,15,.,TRBJ2-7
CATSEPTGGQYF,TGTGCCACCAGTGAGCCGACAGGGGGACAGTACTTC,TRBV24-1,TRBD1,12,.,TRBJ2-7
CASSNPGTAITEAFF,TGTGCCAGCAGCAATCCCGGGACAGCGATCACTGAAGCTTTCTTT,TRBV28,TRBD1,15,.,TRBJ1-1
CASSVGGFDEKLFF,TGTGCCAGCAGCGTAGGAGGTTTTGATGAAAAACTGTTTTTT,TRBV7-2,.,14,.,TRBJ1-4
CASSVATGREAQYF,TGTGCCAGCAGCGTAGCTACAGGGCGGGAGGCCCAGTACTTC,TRBV9,TRBD2,14,.,TRBJ2-5
CSVEGGTDNEKLFF,TGCAGCGTTGAAGGGGGGACTGATAATGAAAAACTGTTTTTT,TRBV29-1,.,14,few,TRBJ1-4
CASSVGESVVALHF,TGTGCCAGCAGCGTAGGAGAGTCTGTAGTGGCCCTCCACTTT,TRBV9,.,14,.,TRBJ1-6
CSASRTGANNQPQHF,TGCAGTGCTAGTCGGACAGGGGCCAACAATCAGCCCCAGCATTTT,TRBV20-1,TRBD1,15,.,TRBJ1-5
CASSLGGRAGNTIYF,TGTGCTAGCAGCCTTGGGGGCCGCGCTGGAAACACCATATATTTT,TRBV7-7,.,15,few,TRBJ1-3
CASSYSMDSHTGTQYF,TGTGCCAGCAGTTACTCGATGGACAGCCACACAGGGACCCAGTACTTC,TRBV6-5,.,16,.,TRBJ2-5
CASSQGTSGLSYEQYF,TGTGCCAGCAGCCAAGGAACTAGCGGGCTCTCCTACGAGCAGTATTTC,TRBV3-1/TRBV3-2,TRBD2,16,.,TRBJ2-7
CASSLALEETQYF,TGCGCCAGCAGCTTGGCATTAGAGGAGACCCAGTACTTC,TRBV5-1,.,13,.,TRBJ2-5
CASSEALRDRAYGYTF,TGTGCCAGCAGTGAAGCGCTTAGGGACAGGGCCTATGGCTACACCTTC,TRBV2,TRBD1,16,.,TRBJ1-2
CATSDRTGPTDTQYF,TGTGCCACCAGTGACAGGACAGGGCCCACAGATACGCAGTATTTT,TRBV24-1,TRBD1,15,.,TRBJ2-3